This TCR beta chain was documented in a study of blood T cell repertoires in COVID-19. Looking at the study overall: Acute and convalescent COVID-19 specimens originated in the United States, Italy and Spain. In each case, the material was cDNA or gDNA derived from T cells, B-cell-depleted T cells, or PBMCs.

The CDR3 spans 11 residues. CDR1 and CDR2 from the germline V gene are SQVTM and ANQGSEA. V was trimmed by 7 bases and J by 5 bases, leaving 8 bases between them. This clone has a handful of counts. Per the authors' pipeline: Nucleated cell number was recorded as an estimate derived from reference gene primer amplification. This table comes from immunoSEQ multiplex PCR, and its TCRdb copy is limited to in-frame clones, with some not included. Clonal size and the V and J genes are those of that table, whereas D and trimming came from the DNA. Of around 220,000 clones listed, about 88% are singletons. Seattle-derived patients entered the study during active infection and were followed longitudinally.

The chain has TRBV29-1 and TRBJ2-2; D ambiguous. This clonotype was obtained from a woman in her 50s with COVID-19, enrolled during active disease. The sample comprised peripheral blood. The CDR3 nucleotides read TGCAGCGCCCAGCGAACCGGGGAGCTGTTTTTT. Translating gives CSAQRTGELFF.